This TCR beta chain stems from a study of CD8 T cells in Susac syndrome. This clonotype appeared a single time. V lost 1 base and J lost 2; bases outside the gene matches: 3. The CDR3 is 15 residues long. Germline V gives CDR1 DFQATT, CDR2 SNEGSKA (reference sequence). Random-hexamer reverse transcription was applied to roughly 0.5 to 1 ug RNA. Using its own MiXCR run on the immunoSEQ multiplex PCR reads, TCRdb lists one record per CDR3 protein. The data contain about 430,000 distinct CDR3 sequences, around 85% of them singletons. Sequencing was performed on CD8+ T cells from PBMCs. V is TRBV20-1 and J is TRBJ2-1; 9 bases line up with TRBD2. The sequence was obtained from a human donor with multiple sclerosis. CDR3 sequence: CSARGSSGAYNEQFF. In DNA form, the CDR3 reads TGCAGTGCTAGAGGGTCTAGCGGGGCCTACAATGAGCAGTTCTTC.